This T cell receptor (beta chain) was sequenced in a study of Ad26.COV2.S vaccination and SARS-CoV-2 variants. Sequenced by immunoSEQ multiplex PCR; TCRdb stores in-frame clones only, minus some. Of a few hundred thousand clones in the sample, around 87% were seen once. Treatment defined: over 15 received Ad26.COV2.S at low or high dose, single or two shots; 5 received placebo; per-sample allocation not given. Day 63 after the first vaccine or placebo injection was the time point for sampling. As for this clone: Other DNA sequences in this sample translate to the same CDR3.

Source: peripheral blood, taken in a trial of Ad26.COV2.S vaccine versus placebo. The sequence came from a person between 18 and 60 years old who received the Ad26.COV2.S COVID-19 vaccine or a placebo.

CDR3 protein: CASTLTVNTEAFF. DNA of the CDR3: TGTGCCAGCACCCTTACAGTGAACACTGAAGCTTTCTTT. The chain carries TRBV12-3 or TRBV12-4 and TRBJ1-1; D gene unclear. The CDR3 is 13 residues long. V was cut by 7 bases and J by 0 bases, with 9 bases left in between.